The clone carrying this T cell receptor (beta chain) was detected many times. This record belongs to a study of CD8 T cells in ankylosing spondylitis. This CDR3 is 16 amino acids long. J gave up 4 bases and V 0 bases, and 3 bases lay outside the gene matches. CDR1 MNHEY and CDR2 SVGAGI come from the germline V gene. TCRdb ran MiXCR on the 5' RACE reads and lists one entry per CDR3 protein. The sample records 200,000 to 300,000 distinct CDR3 sequences, 32% being singletons. Sequenced sample: blood, either unsorted or a sorted T cell fraction (not recorded which). V and J are TRBV6-5 and TRBJ2-1, with TRBD2 matching 10 bases. This clonotype originated in a male donor with ankylosing spondylitis or in good health (not recorded which). CDR3 region: CASSYSIAGGYNEQFF. The CDR3 nucleotides are TGTGCCAGCAGTTACTCGATAGCGGGGGGATACAATGAGCAGTTCTTC.